These T cell receptor beta chains were read from a single sample in a study of blood T cell repertoires in COVID-19. Data came from immunoSEQ multiplex PCR; TCRdb stores just in-frame clones and leaves some out. The data contain around 230,000 clones, around 84% of them singletons. Sequenced material: peripheral blood. The receptors stem from a man aged 45-60 years with COVID-19, enrolled during active disease. CDR3s include the opening cysteine and the closing phenylalanine or tryptophan. The D gene is left open where the match is weak. Clone sizes are given selectively: once, few, many, or a class where the clone is expanded.

size | J | D | V | DNA | CDR3
- | TRBJ1-5 | TRBD1 | TRBV4-2 | TGTGCCAGCAGCCAAGTACAGGGGTGGGAGCAGCCCCAGCATTTT | CASSQVQGWEQPQHF
- | TRBJ2-2 | TRBD2 | TRBV9 | TGTGCCAGCAGCGTAGATTCGGGAGGGGTTGCCGGGGAGCTGTTTTTT | CASSVDSGGVAGELFF
- | TRBJ2-7 | TRBD2 | TRBV3-1/TRBV3-2 | TGTGCCAGCAGCCAAGGACTAGCGGGATTAACCTACGAGCAGTACTTC | CASSQGLAGLTYEQYF
- | TRBJ2-1 | TRBD2 | TRBV10-3 | TGTGCCATCAGTGAGTTCGGACTAGCGGCCAATGAGCAGTTCTTC | CAISEFGLAANEQFF
- | TRBJ2-1 | TRBD2 | TRBV5-4 | TGTGCCAGCAGGCTAGCGGGGGGGCGTAATGAGCAGTTCTTC | CASRLAGGRNEQFF
- | TRBJ1-1 | - | TRBV2 | TGTGCCAGCAGTGCGGGTCGAGGTGAAGCTTTCTTT | CASSAGRGEAFF
few | TRBJ2-7 | TRBD2 | TRBV2 | TGTGCCAGCAGTCTAGCGGGGGGATCCTACGAGCAGTACTTC | CASSLAGGSYEQYF
- | TRBJ2-5 | TRBD2 | TRBV4-2 | TGTGCCAGCAGCCGGACTAGCGAGGAACAAGAGACCCAGTACTTC | CASSRTSEEQETQYF
- | TRBJ1-4 | - | TRBV7-9 | TGTGCCAGCACCCCACAGGGACCTAATGAAAAACTGTTTTTT | CASTPQGPNEKLFF
once | TRBJ2-4 | TRBD2 | TRBV7-9 | TGTGCCAGCAGCTTAGAAGCAGGGAGGGGAAACATTCAGTACTTC | CASSLEAGRGNIQYF
- | TRBJ2-7 | TRBD2 | TRBV5-4 | TGTGCCAGCAGCTCCGGGACTAGAATAGAGCAGTACTTC | CASSSGTRIEQYF
once | TRBJ2-7 | TRBD2 | TRBV29-1 | TGCAGCGTTGATCTGACTAGCGGGAGTTTCAACGAGCAGTACTTC | CSVDLTSGSFNEQYF
- | TRBJ1-2 | - | TRBV6-5 | TGTGCCAGCAGCCGAAACAGAAACTATGGCTACACCTTC | CASSRNRNYGYTF
- | TRBJ1-2 | TRBD1 | TRBV6-2/TRBV6-3 | TGTGCCAGCAGTTTGGGACAGGGAGGCGGCTACACCTTC | CASSLGQGGGYTF
- | TRBJ2-2 | - | TRBV7-3 | TGTGCCAGCAGCTTAGGCGGGGTTCCCGGGGAGCTGTTTTTT | CASSLGGVPGELFF
- | TRBJ2-6 | - | TRBV7-3 | TGTGCCAGCAGCGCAGGGTTTCTTGAATCTGGGGCCAACGTCCTGACTTTC | CASSAGFLESGANVLTF
- | TRBJ2-7 | - | TRBV5-1 | TGCGCCAGCAGCACCCCGGAGGCAAGAAACCACGAGCAGTACTTC | CASSTPEARNHEQYF
- | TRBJ2-1 | TRBD2 | TRBV29-1 | TGCAGCGTTGCGGTAGGGACGGGAGGACAGTTCTTC | CSVAVGTGGQFF
- | TRBJ2-3 | TRBD2 | TRBV11-3 | TGTGCCAGCAGCCGAGGACTAGGGACAGATACGCAGTATTTT | CASSRGLGTDTQYF
- | TRBJ2-7 | TRBD2 | TRBV11-3 | TGTGCCAGCAGCACAACCCGGGGGGGCGAGCAGTACTTC | CASSTTRGGEQYF
once | TRBJ2-5 | - | TRBV7-9 | TGTGCCAGCAGCCCCTGGACAGTCCAAGAGACCCAGTACTTC | CASSPWTVQETQYF
- | TRBJ2-4 | - | TRBV6-2/TRBV6-3 | TGTGCCAGCAGTTACTCGACGGGTAGAGCCAAAAACATTCAGTACTTC | CASSYSTGRAKNIQYF
- | TRBJ1-2 | - | TRBV6-1 | TGTGCCAGCAGTGGAGAACTCCCCGGGACACGGTATGGCTACACCTTC | CASSGELPGTRYGYTF
few | TRBJ2-7 | TRBD1 | TRBV6-2/TRBV6-3 | TGTGCCAGCAGTTACCGCCAGGGGGATACCTACGAGCAGTACTTC | CASSYRQGDTYEQYF
- | TRBJ2-7 | TRBD1 | TRBV24-1 | TGTGCCACCCGGGACAGTCAGAAGCGGCAGTACTTC | CATRDSQKRQYF
- | TRBJ1-2 | - | TRBV12-3/TRBV12-4 | TGTGCCAGCAGACAAGACATCCTCTATGGCTACACCTTC | CASRQDILYGYTF
- | TRBJ1-2 | - | TRBV14 | TGTGCCAGCAGCCAAGGATATAAGGGGGAATTGTATGGCTACACCTTC | CASSQGYKGELYGYTF
- | TRBJ2-1 | TRBD1 | TRBV12-3/TRBV12-4 | TGTGCCAGCAGCCCGACAGGGGAAGGTGAGCAGTTCTTC | CASSPTGEGEQFF
- | TRBJ2-7 | TRBD1 | TRBV2 | TGTGCCACTTCGGGACAGGGGCCATACGAGCAGTACTTC | CATSGQGPYEQYF
- | TRBJ2-3 | TRBD2 | TRBV9 | TGTGCCAGCAGCGTAGTGGGCGGGGGAGATACGCAGTATTTT | CASSVVGGGDTQYF
- | TRBJ2-7 | TRBD1 | TRBV29-1 | TGCAGCGCCCTCGGGACAGGGTCTGGCGAGCAGTACTTC | CSALGTGSGEQYF
- | TRBJ2-1 | TRBD2 | TRBV9 | TGTGCCAGCAGCAGCCGGCCGGGGAGGGCCCAATACAATGAGCAGTTCTTC | CASSSRPGRAQYNEQFF
- | TRBJ1-3 | - | TRBV6-5 | TGTGCCAGCAGTCGGGACTCCTGGAACACCATATATTTT | CASSRDSWNTIYF
- | TRBJ1-2 | - | TRBV7-9 | TGTGCCAGCCCAGCGAACTATGGCTACACCTTC | CASPANYGYTF
- | TRBJ1-5 | - | TRBV2 | TGTGCCAGCAGTGAAGCGCTTCGGAGCAATCAGCCCCAGCATTTT | CASSEALRSNQPQHF
- | TRBJ1-2 | - | TRBV2 | TGTGCCAGCAAATTAGGGGCTGGCTACACCTTC | CASKLGAGYTF
once | TRBJ1-4 | TRBD1 | TRBV7-9 | TGTGCCAGCAGCTTAAGCCGACAGGGGTTGGAAAAACTGTTTTTT | CASSLSRQGLEKLFF
- | TRBJ1-5 | TRBD1 | TRBV10-3 | TGTGCCATCAGTTCCGGGACAGGGGTTCAGCCCCAGCATTTT | CAISSGTGVQPQHF
few | TRBJ2-2 | TRBD1 | TRBV6-2/TRBV6-3 | TGTGCCAGCAGCCCTACCGTGGGCCAGGGGGCGACCGGGGAGCTGTTTTTT | CASSPTVGQGATGELFF
once | TRBJ1-1 | - | TRBV2 | TGTGCCAGCAGTTTTCAAGGCGAGGCATTAGAAGCTTTCTTT | CASSFQGEALEAFF
- | TRBJ2-7 | TRBD2 | TRBV3-1/TRBV3-2 | TGTGCCAGCAGCCAAATCTCTAGCGGGAGGCCCGCCTACGAGCAGTACTTC | CASSQISSGRPAYEQYF
- | TRBJ1-1 | TRBD1 | TRBV18 | TGTGCCAGCTCCACCGACAGGGTTGAAGCTTTCTTT | CASSTDRVEAFF
once | TRBJ2-2 | - | TRBV6-5 | TGTGCCAGCAGTTACTCGGGGCAGGGTGGCACCGGGGAGCTGTTTTTT | CASSYSGQGGTGELFF
- | TRBJ2-7 | - | TRBV23-1 | TGCGCCAGCAGTCAATCGTACAGGAATCATGAGCAGTACTTC | CASSQSYRNHEQYF
- | TRBJ2-5 | TRBD1 | TRBV18 | TGTGCCAGCTCACGACCGGGACAGCTCGTCTTGGAGACCCAGTACTTC | CASSRPGQLVLETQYF
- | TRBJ1-5 | - | TRBV4-3 | TGCGCCAGCAGCCAAGACCTGGTCGGGGTCGGGCAGCCCCAGCATTTT | CASSQDLVGVGQPQHF
- | TRBJ1-2 | - | TRBV27 | TGTGCCAGCAGCCCGGGGAGTAGATGGGGCTACACCTTC | CASSPGSRWGYTF
- | TRBJ2-3 | TRBD2 | TRBV7-8 | TGTGCCAGCAGCTATTCCACGGGGGGGAACACAGATACGCAGTATTTT | CASSYSTGGNTDTQYF
few | TRBJ1-2 | - | TRBV6-5 | TGTGCCAGCAGTACTCTAACTAGTGGCTACACCTTC | CASSTLTSGYTF
- | TRBJ2-3 | TRBD2 | TRBV18 | TGTGCCAGCTCTCCTACCGATCAGCGGGGAGATACGCAGTATTTT | CASSPTDQRGDTQYF
- | TRBJ1-3 | - | TRBV7-2 | TGTGCCAGCAGCTTAGTTTCATTAGGGGCAGGGCAGTCTGGAAACACCATATATTTT | CASSLVSLGAGQSGNTIYF
- | TRBJ1-4 | - | TRBV27 | TGTGCCAGCAGTCGAGGGGGAGGGAATGAAAAACTGTTTTTT | CASSRGGGNEKLFF
once | TRBJ1-3 | - | TRBV25-1 | TGTGCCAGCCGCCCAGCGTTCCCGGAGGGAAACACCATATATTTT | CASRPAFPEGNTIYF
- | TRBJ2-1 | - | TRBV18 | TGTGCCAGCTCACCAGAGGGGGTCCCCTACAATGAGCAGTTCTTC | CASSPEGVPYNEQFF
- | TRBJ2-5 | TRBD1 | TRBV5-6 | TGTGCCAGCAGCTTGGGATTGACAGGGTGGGAGACCCAGTACTTC | CASSLGLTGWETQYF
- | TRBJ1-1 | - | TRBV6-1 | TGTGCCAGCAGTGATCTGGACAGAGGATACACTGAAGCTTTCTTT | CASSDLDRGYTEAFF
- | TRBJ1-4 | - | TRBV5-1 | TGCGCCAGCAGCTCACAGAGTTCTAATGAAAAACTGTTTTTT | CASSSQSSNEKLFF